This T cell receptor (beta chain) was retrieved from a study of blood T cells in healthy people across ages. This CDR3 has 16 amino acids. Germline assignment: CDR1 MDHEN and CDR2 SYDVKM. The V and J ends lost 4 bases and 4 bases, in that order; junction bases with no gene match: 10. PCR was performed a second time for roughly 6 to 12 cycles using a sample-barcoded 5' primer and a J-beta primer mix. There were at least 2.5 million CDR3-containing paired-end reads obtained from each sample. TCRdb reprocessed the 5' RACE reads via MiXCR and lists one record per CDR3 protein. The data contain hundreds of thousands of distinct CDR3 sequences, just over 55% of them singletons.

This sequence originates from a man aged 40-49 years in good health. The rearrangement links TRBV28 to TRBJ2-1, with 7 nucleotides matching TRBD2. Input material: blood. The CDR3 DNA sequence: TGTGCCAGCAGTTGGTCCCCTAGCGGTGGTTACAATGAGCAGTTCTTC. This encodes CASSWSPSGGYNEQFF.